The subject of this entry is one T cell receptor (beta chain). V was trimmed by 0 bases and J by 4 bases, leaving 22 bases between them. The germline CDR1 and CDR2 sequences are SGHTA and FQGNSA. This CDR3 region has 19 residues. Only in-frame clones appear in the TCRdb table, and some are missing; sequencing was by immunoSEQ multiplex PCR. The data hold some 160,000 clones, with about 86% observed a single time. The data were obtained in a study of blood T cell repertoires in COVID-19. As for the study in general: T cells, B-cell-depleted T cells, or PBMCs provided the cDNA or gDNA that served as material.

Sequencing input: peripheral blood. This clonotype originated in a man between 70 and 80 years old with active or convalescent COVID-19. This chain joins TRBV7-2 and TRBJ2-1, with D perhaps matching TRBD2 (5 bases). The CDR3 here is CASSLAIGRSGGLYNEQFF. The CDR3, as DNA: TGTGCCAGCAGCTTAGCTATTGGAAGGAGTGGCGGGCTTTACAATGAGCAGTTCTTC.